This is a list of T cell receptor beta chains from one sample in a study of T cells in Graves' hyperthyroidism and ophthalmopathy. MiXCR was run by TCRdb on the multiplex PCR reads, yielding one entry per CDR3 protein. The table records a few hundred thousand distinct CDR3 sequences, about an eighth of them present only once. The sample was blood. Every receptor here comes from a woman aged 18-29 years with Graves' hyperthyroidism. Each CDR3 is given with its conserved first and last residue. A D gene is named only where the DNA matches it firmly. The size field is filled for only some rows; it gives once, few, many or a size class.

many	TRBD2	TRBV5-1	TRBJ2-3	CASWSGSEDTQYF	TGCGCCAGCTGGAGCGGGAGTGAAGATACGCAGTATTTT
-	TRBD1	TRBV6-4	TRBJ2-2	CASSDFRGGSGELFF	TGTGCCAGCAGTGACTTCAGAGGGGGCTCCGGGGAGCTGTTTTTT
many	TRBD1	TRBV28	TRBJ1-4	CASSGQDRGLKKLFF	TGTGCCAGCAGTGGACAGGACAGGGGGCTGAAAAAACTGTTTTTT
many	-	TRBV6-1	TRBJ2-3	CASTRVETQYF	TGTGCCAGCACCAGGGTGGAAACGCAGTATTTT
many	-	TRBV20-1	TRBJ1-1	CSATRSTEAFF	TGCAGTGCTACACGGAGCACTGAAGCTTTCTTT
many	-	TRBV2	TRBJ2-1	CASRLNYNEQFF	TGTGCCAGCAGGTTAAACTACAATGAGCAGTTCTTC
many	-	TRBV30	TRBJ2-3	CAWSVRNTQYF	TGTGCCTGGAGTGTCCGGAATACGCAGTATTTT
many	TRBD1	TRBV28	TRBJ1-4	CASSFLDRGNEKLFF	TGTGCCAGCAGTTTCCTGGACAGGGGGAATGAAAAACTGTTTTTT
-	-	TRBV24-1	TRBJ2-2	CATSESLTGELFF	TGTGCCACCAGTGAGTCTTTAACCGGGGAGCTGTTTTTT
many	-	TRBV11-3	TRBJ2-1	CASSPRALGADNEQFF	TGTGCCAGCAGCCCCCGCGCGCTTGGGGCCGACAATGAGCAGTTCTTC
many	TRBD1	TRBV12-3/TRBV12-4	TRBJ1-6	CASTEQGANSPLHF	TGTGCCAGCACCGAACAGGGGGCCAATTCACCCCTCCACTTT
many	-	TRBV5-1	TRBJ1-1	CASSPRRVNTEAFF	TGCGCCAGCAGCCCTAGGAGGGTGAACACTGAAGCTTTCTTT
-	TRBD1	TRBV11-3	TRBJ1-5	CASPYPGTGALVNQPQHF	TGTGCCAGCCCTTATCCCGGGACAGGGGCCCTGGTAAATCAGCCCCAGCATTTT
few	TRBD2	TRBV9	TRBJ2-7	CASSVGAGGGSYEQYF	TGTGCCAGCAGCGTAGGGGCGGGAGGGGGCTCCTACGAGCAGTACTTC
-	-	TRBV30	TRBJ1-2	CAWIGTTGYTF	TGTGCCTGGATAGGAACCACTGGCTACACCTTC
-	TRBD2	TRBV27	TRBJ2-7	CASSLAGRYTYEQYF	TGTGCCAGCAGTCTAGCCGGGAGGTATACCTACGAGCAGTACTTC
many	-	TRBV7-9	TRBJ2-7	CASSSPKTGMGYEQYF	TGTGCCAGCAGCTCCCCAAAGACGGGGATGGGGTACGAGCAGTACTTC
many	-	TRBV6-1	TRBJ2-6	CASRFQGVSSGANVLTF	TGTGCCAGCAGGTTCCAGGGAGTGAGCTCTGGGGCCAACGTCCTGACTTTC
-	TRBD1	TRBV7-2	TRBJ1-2	CASSLVTDRGSYGYTF	TGTGCCAGCAGCTTAGTAACGGACAGGGGCTCCTATGGCTACACCTTC
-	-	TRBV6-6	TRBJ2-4	CASSYGDIQYF	TGTGCCAGCAGTTACGGTGACATTCAGTACTTC
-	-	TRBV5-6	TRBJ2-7	CASSSLSRGFDEQYF	TGTGCCAGCAGCTCATTGTCCAGGGGTTTCGACGAGCAGTACTTC
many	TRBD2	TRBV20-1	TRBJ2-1	CSAPPGTSGYNEQFF	TGCAGTGCTCCACCCGGGACTAGCGGATACAATGAGCAGTTCTTC
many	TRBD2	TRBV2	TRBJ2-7	CASSASGGSSYEQYF	TGTGCCAGCAGTGCAAGCGGGGGGAGCTCCTACGAGCAGTACTTC
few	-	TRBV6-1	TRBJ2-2	CASHRGNTGELFF	TGTGCCAGCCATAGGGGGAACACCGGGGAGCTGTTTTTT
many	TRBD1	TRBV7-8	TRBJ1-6	CASRSTGRNSPLHF	TGTGCCAGCAGGTCGACAGGGCGAAATTCACCCCTCCACTTT
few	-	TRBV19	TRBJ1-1	CASSRGGEAFF	TGTGCCAGTAGTAGGGGCGGTGAAGCTTTCTTT
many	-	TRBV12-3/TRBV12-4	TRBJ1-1	CASSLRGVTEAFF	TGTGCCAGCAGTTTGAGGGGGGTCACTGAAGCTTTCTTT
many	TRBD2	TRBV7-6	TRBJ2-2	CASSGSLAGAGELFF	TGTGCCAGCAGCGGGAGCCTAGCGGGAGCCGGGGAGCTGTTTTTT
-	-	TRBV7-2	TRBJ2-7	CASSLENSGYEQYF	TGTGCCAGCAGCTTAGAGAACAGCGGATACGAGCAGTACTTC
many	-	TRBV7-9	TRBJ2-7	CASGDSLSYEQYF	TGTGCCAGCGGGGACTCGCTCTCCTACGAGCAGTACTTC
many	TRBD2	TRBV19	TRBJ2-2	CASSPGSSGRGGELFF	TGTGCCAGTAGTCCGGGCAGTAGCGGGAGAGGAGGGGAGCTGTTTTTT
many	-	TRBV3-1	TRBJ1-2	CASSQLAGPGDGYTF	TGTGCCAGCAGCCAACTTGCAGGGCCAGGAGATGGCTACACCTTC
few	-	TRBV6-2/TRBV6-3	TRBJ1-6	CASRYADASPLHF	TGTGCCAGCAGGTACGCAGATGCCTCACCCCTCCACTTT
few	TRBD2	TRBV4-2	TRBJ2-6	CASSQGGLAGDGANVLTF	TGTGCCAGCAGCCAAGGGGGACTAGCGGGAGATGGGGCCAACGTCCTGACTTTC
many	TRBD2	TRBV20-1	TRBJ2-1	CSARDGGRVNEQFF	TGCAGTGCTAGAGATGGCGGGAGGGTGAATGAGCAGTTCTTC
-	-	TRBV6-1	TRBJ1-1	CASAGGTEAFF	TGTGCCAGCGCGGGTGGCACTGAAGCTTTCTTT
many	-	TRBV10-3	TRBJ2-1	CAISDPAGEGASGQFF	TGTGCCATCAGTGACCCTGCCGGGGAAGGTGCCTCGGGGCAGTTCTTC
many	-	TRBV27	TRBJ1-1	CACREGGRNTEAFF	TGTGCCTGCAGGGAGGGGGGTAGGAACACTGAAGCTTTCTTT
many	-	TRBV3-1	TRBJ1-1	CASSQAGTTTEAFF	TGTGCCAGCAGCCAAGCGGGGACCACCACTGAAGCTTTCTTT
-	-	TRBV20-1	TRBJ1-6	CSARVRGEWNSPLHF	TGCAGTGCTAGAGTCCGGGGCGAGTGGAATTCACCCCTCCACTTT
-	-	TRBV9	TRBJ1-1	CASSRGFSEAFF	TGTGCCAGCAGCCGGGGGTTCTCTGAAGCTTTCTTT
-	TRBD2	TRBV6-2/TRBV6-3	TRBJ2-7	CASSYYPGLAGPGQTYEQYF	TGTGCCAGCAGTTATTATCCGGGACTAGCGGGGCCAGGACAAACCTACGAGCAGTACTTC
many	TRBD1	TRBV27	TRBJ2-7	CASSTIWTGSSYEQYF	TGTGCCAGCAGCACGATTTGGACAGGGAGCTCCTACGAGCAGTACTTC
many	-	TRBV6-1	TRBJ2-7	CASRDRYEQYF	TGTGCCAGCAGAGACAGGTACGAGCAGTACTTC
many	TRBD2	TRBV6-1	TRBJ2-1	CASSEAGPSGRFGNEQFF	TGTGCCAGCAGTGAAGCGGGCCCTAGCGGACGATTTGGGAATGAGCAGTTCTTC
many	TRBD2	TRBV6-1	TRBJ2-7	CASRTSGSHEQYF	TGTGCCAGCAGGACTAGCGGGAGTCACGAGCAGTACTTC
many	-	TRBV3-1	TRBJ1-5	CASSQDLIGGQPQHF	TGTGCCAGCAGCCAAGATTTAATCGGAGGCCAGCCCCAGCATTTT
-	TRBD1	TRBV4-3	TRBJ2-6	CASSLGQGALGANVLTF	TGCGCCAGCAGCCTGGGACAGGGGGCGCTTGGGGCCAACGTCCTGACTTTC
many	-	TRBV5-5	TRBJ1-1	CASSSAPIGGTEAFF	TGTGCCAGCAGCTCTGCGCCCATTGGCGGCACTGAAGCTTTCTTT
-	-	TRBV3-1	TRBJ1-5	CASSPSQINQPQHF	TGTGCCAGCAGCCCCAGCCAGATCAATCAGCCCCAGCATTTT
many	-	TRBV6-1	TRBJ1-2	CASSEAKGFYGYTF	TGTGCCAGCAGTGAAGCGAAAGGATTCTATGGCTACACCTTC
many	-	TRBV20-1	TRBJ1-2	CSASASYTYGYTF	TGCAGTGCTAGCGCGAGTTACACCTATGGCTACACCTTC
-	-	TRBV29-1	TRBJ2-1	CSVGRGKSYNEQFF	TGCAGCGTTGGTAGAGGGAAGTCCTACAATGAGCAGTTCTTC
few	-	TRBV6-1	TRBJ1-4	CASSENPDSHEKLFF	TGTGCCAGCAGTGAAAACCCGGACAGCCATGAAAAACTGTTTTTT
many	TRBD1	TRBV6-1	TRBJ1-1	CASSKWDRLDTEAFF	TGTGCCAGCAGTAAATGGGACAGGCTAGACACTGAAGCTTTCTTT